The 9 T cell receptor beta chains listed next were all sequenced from one sample in a study of identical twins. TCRdb analysed the 5' RACE reads with MiXCR anew, one entry per CDR3 protein. Counted here are approximately 1.8 million distinct CDR3 sequences, less than 35% occurring once; the ten biggest clones make up about 0.25%. The sample was cord blood. Receptors were obtained from a newborn girl in good health.

This clonotype was counted ten times or more. J is TRBJ2-4 and V is TRBV7-2; no clear D gene. CDR3 length: 15 residues. Germline V gene data show CDR1 as SGHTA and CDR2 as FQGNSA. The V and J ends lost 5 bases and 0 bases respectively, with 11 bases between them. CDR3 in DNA: TGTGCCAGCAGCGTAAGGCCGCTAGCCAAAAACATTCAGTACTTC. Translating it yields CASSVRPLAKNIQYF.

The sample holds a few counts of this clonotype. The CDR3 DNA follows: TGTGCCAGCAGTTACGGCAGAAACTACGAGCAGTACTTC. It specifies CASSYGRNYEQYF. The rearrangement links TRBV6-2 or TRBV6-3 to TRBJ2-7, with no clear D. V was trimmed by 2 bases and J by 3 bases, leaving 8 bases between them. The CDR3 runs 13 residues. Germline V lookup: CDR1 MNHEY, CDR2 SVGEGT.

This sequence joins TRBV11-2 and TRBJ2-1; 9 bases fit TRBD2. CDR3 length: 16 amino acids. The junction had 3 bases not matched to a gene; V was cut back by 3 bases and J by 0 bases. The germline V gene encodes CDR1 SGHAT and CDR2 FQNNGV. For the CDR3, the DNA is TGTGCCAGCAGCTTTCCGGGACTAGCCTCCTACAATGAGCAGTTCTTC. It specifies CASSFPGLASYNEQFF.

This clonotype appeared a few times. This rearrangement joins TRBV9 to TRBJ2-7; 8 bases agree with TRBD2. The assigned J gene may be wrong: the sequence end matches TRBJ2-4 better. This CDR3 has 13 amino acids. CDR1 and CDR2 (germline): SGDLS, YYNGEE. Here the CDR3 DNA reads TGTGCCAGCAGCGTAGCGGGGGGGCCCATTCAGTACTTC. Translation gives CASSVAGGPIQYF.

The CDR3 DNA is TGTGCCAGCAGCCACCCCGAGACAGGGGCCCCGTACAATGAGCAGTTCTTC. Translation: CASSHPETGAPYNEQFF. This sequence joins TRBV4-2 and TRBJ2-1; the match to TRBD1 covers 8 bases. The junction had 11 bases not matched to a gene; V was cut back by 3 bases and J by 4 bases. This CDR3 is built from 17 residues. Germline V gene sequence: CDR1 LGHNA, CDR2 YNFKEQ.

The CDR3 region is CASSFGDRGLYGYTF. The DNA of the CDR3 is TGTGCCAGCAGTTTCGGGGACAGGGGGCTCTATGGCTACACCTTC. The rearrangement joins TRBV28 to TRBJ1-2; 12 nucleotides line up with TRBD1. This CDR3 is 15 amino acids long. J was trimmed by 4 bases and V by 3 bases; bases with no gene match: 3. Germline CDR1 MDHEN, CDR2 SYDVKM.

This sequence joins TRBV2 and TRBJ2-3; possible D gene TRBD2, 6 bases. Germline loops: CDR1 SNHLY, CDR2 FYNNEI. Trimming cost V 6 bases and J 0 bases, with 13 bases left between them. The CDR3 contains 15 residues. The CDR3 spells CASSPLGLSTDTQYF. DNA of the CDR3: TGTGCCAGCAGCCCCCTCGGACTAAGCACAGATACGCAGTATTTT.

This clonotype was seen a few times. This sequence joins TRBV7-2 and TRBJ2-7; 11 bases match TRBD1. V lost 1 base, J lost 4 bases, and 6 bases stayed unmatched. CDR3 size: 16 residues. Germline CDR1 reads SGHTA; CDR2 reads FQGNSA. CDR3 bases: TGTGCCAGCAGCTTAGGTTCGGGACAGGGGGAATACGAGCAGTACTTC. It translates to CASSLGSGQGEYEQYF.

V is TRBV20-1 and J is TRBJ1-2; 11 bases agree with TRBD1. V lost 4 bases and J lost 8; bases outside the gene matches: 9. The CDR3 totals 14 residues. The germline gives CDR1 DFQATT, CDR2 SNEGSKA (reference sequence). CDR3: CSATGTGGSGGYTF. In nucleotides, the CDR3 is TGCAGTGCTACCGGGACAGGGGGTTCGGGAGGCTACACCTTC.